This entry lists 18 T cell receptor beta chains sequenced from one sample in a study of T cell responses to AZD1222 COVID-19 vaccine. Assay: immunoSEQ multiplex PCR; the TCRdb copy retains only in-frame clones and omits some. Here the sample spans 80,000 to 85,000 clones, 75% to 95% being singletons. Specimen: peripheral blood, collected 28 days after the second AZD1222 dose. These receptors originate from an adult who received the AZD1222 COVID-19 vaccine.

V usage is TRBV30 and J usage is TRBJ2-7, with 11 bases identical to TRBD2. CDR3 length: 16 amino acids. Germline V gene sequence: CDR1 GTSNPN, CDR2 SVGIG (reference sequence). V was pared by 3 bases and J by 2 bases, with 9 bases of the junction left unmatched. The CDR3 nucleotides are TGTGCCTGGAGAGAGGGTAGCGGGAGGGGGCCCTACGAGCAGTACTTC. It specifies CAWREGSGRGPYEQYF.

V and J are TRBV7-2 and TRBJ2-2; D might be TRBD2 (5 bases). This CDR3 is 15 amino acids long. CDR1 and CDR2 (germline): SGHTA, FQGNSA. V gave up 2 bases and J gave up 4 bases, with 11 bases separating them. CDR3 region: CASSLRLEGTGELFF. CDR3 DNA: TGTGCCAGCAGCTTACGGTTAGAGGGCACCGGGGAGCTGTTTTTT.

A few counts support this clone. This rearrangement joins TRBV29-1 to TRBJ1-1; tentatively, D is TRBD1 (6 bases). This CDR3 spans 11 amino acids. Germline CDR1 SQVTM, CDR2 ANQGSEA. V gave up 7 bases and J gave up 5 bases, with 11 bases separating them. CDR3 in amino acids: CSERGVTEAFF. CDR3 nucleotides: TGCAGCGAGAGGGGGGTGACTGAAGCTTTCTTT.

This rearrangement joins TRBV29-1 to TRBJ1-1; 7 nucleotides line up with TRBD1. Germline CDR1 reads SQVTM; CDR2 reads ANQGSEA. The CDR3 consists of 15 residues. J gave up 0 bases and V 4 bases, and 8 bases lay outside the gene matches. The CDR3 loop is CSVAENRGMNTEAFF. DNA of the CDR3: TGCAGCGTTGCAGAGAACAGGGGAATGAACACTGAAGCTTTCTTT.

The CDR3 sequence is CASSPPRAGGMNTEAFF. In DNA, the CDR3 is TGTGCCAGCTCACCACCGAGGGCAGGGGGAATGAACACTGAAGCTTTCTTT. The gene calls are TRBV18 and TRBJ1-1; TRBD1 aligns across 7 bases. The ends lost 0 bases at V and 0 bases at J; junction bases unmatched: 7. Looked up from germline, CDR1 is KGHSH and CDR2 is LQKENI. CDR3 length: 17 amino acids.

The V call is TRBV7-9, the J call TRBJ1-2; possible D gene TRBD1, 5 bases. V was clipped by 4 bases and J by 4 bases, with 13 bases between them. This CDR3 is built from 14 residues. Germline CDR1 and CDR2: SEHNR and FQNEAQ (reference sequence). CDR3 sequence: CASSSGPAPYGYTF. DNA for the CDR3: TGTGCCAGCAGCTCGGGACCGGCGCCCTATGGCTACACCTTC.

In its sample, this clone was seen once. The genes are TRBV19 and TRBJ1-2; D gene uncertain. V was shortened by 1 base and J by 3 bases, with 9 bases between the two germline ends. CDR3 length: 14 residues. Germline assignment: CDR1 LNHDA and CDR2 SQIVND (reference sequence). In nucleotides, the CDR3 is TGTGCCAGTAGTATAGGGAGGACGGACTATGGCTACACCTTC. It specifies CASSIGRTDYGYTF.

V gene TRBV30 combines with J gene TRBJ1-1; 10 positions agree with TRBD1. Germline V gene data show CDR1 as GTSNPN and CDR2 as SVGIG (reference sequence). This CDR3 comprises 15 residues. The junction had 8 bases not matched to a gene; V was cut back by 2 bases and J by 5 bases. CDR3 bases: TGTGCCTGGAGTCGATGGGACAGGGGTTTTACTGAAGCTTTCTTT. Its protein is CAWSRWDRGFTEAFF.

This chain links TRBV7-2 with TRBJ2-3; D gene ambiguous. Trimming stripped 5 bases from V and 1 base from J, with 7 bases between. The CDR3 covers 13 residues. CDR1 is SGHTA and CDR2 is FQGNSA in the germline V gene. The CDR3 loop is CASSTYGTDTQYF. CDR3 DNA: TGTGCCAGCAGCACCTACGGCACAGATACGCAGTATTTT.

The DNA of the CDR3 is TGTGCCAGCAGTTACTCGACGGAGTTCACCACCTACGAGCAGTACTTC. It yields the protein CASSYSTEFTTYEQYF. This chain connects TRBV6-2 or TRBV6-3 to TRBJ2-7; D not resolved. The CDR3 loop spans 16 amino acids. V was clipped by 0 bases and J by 2 bases, with 14 bases between them. The germline CDR1 and CDR2 sequences are MNHEY and SVGEGT.

This clone was seen a handful of times. V gene TRBV2 combines with J gene TRBJ2-5; D gene unclear. In germline, CDR1 is SNHLY, CDR2 FYNNEI. This CDR3 has 13 amino acids. V lost 2 bases, J lost 2 bases, and 6 bases lay in between. The CDR3 loop is CASSENGQETQYF. CDR3 bases: TGTGCCAGCAGTGAAAACGGGCAAGAGACCCAGTACTTC.

This chain connects TRBV6-5 to TRBJ2-7; the D is unclear. Trimming cost V 6 bases and J 6 bases, with 21 bases left between them. Germline V gene lookup returns CDR1 MNHEY and CDR2 SVGAGI. The CDR3 is 15 amino acids. The CDR3 nucleotides read TGTGCCAGCAGCCCCCTGGTTCGGATCCAACGCGAGCAGTACTTC. Protein sequence: CASSPLVRIQREQYF.

This chain connects TRBV7-8 to TRBJ2-1, with 7 bases that match TRBD1. Germline V lookup: CDR1 SGHVS, CDR2 FQNEAQ. The V segment lost 5 bases and the J segment 6 bases; nucleotides outside the gene matches: 13. CDR3 length: 16 residues. The CDR3 region is CASSSRTGNFVNEQFF. The CDR3 DNA follows: TGTGCCAGCAGCAGTCGGACAGGAAACTTCGTCAATGAGCAGTTCTTC.

V and J are TRBV27 and TRBJ1-1; D is ambiguous. Germline loops: CDR1 MNHEY, CDR2 SMNVEV (reference sequence). This CDR3 has 16 residues. V was trimmed by 6 bases and J by 1 base, leaving 18 bases between them. The CDR3 bases are TGTGCCAGCAGCCCCCTCTCGGGGTGGGCGAACACTGAAGCTTTCTTT. It yields the protein CASSPLSGWANTEAFF.

This chain links TRBV4-1 with TRBJ2-5, with 12 positions matching TRBD2. V lost 4 bases to trimming and J lost 3 bases; unmatched junction nucleotides: 9. Germline values: CDR1 MGHRA, CDR2 YSYEKL. This CDR3 comprises 17 residues. CDR3 bases: TGCGCCAGCAGCCGGACTAGCGGGACGTCCTACGAAGAGACCCAGTACTTC. Translation: CASSRTSGTSYEETQYF.

The chain couples TRBV5-1 to TRBJ2-3; D call uncertain. The CDR3 sequence is 11 residues long. Germline V lookup: CDR1 SGHRS, CDR2 YFSETQ. Trimming shortened V by 4 bases and J by 2 bases, and 2 bases separated the two germline ends. The CDR3 region is CASSTTDTQYF. In nucleotides, the CDR3 is TGCGCCAGCAGCACCACAGATACGCAGTATTTT. The full variable domain, with the rest looked up from reference TRBV5-1 and TRBJ2-3, is KAGVTQTPRYLIKTRGQQVTLSCSPISGHRSVSWYQQTPGQGLQFLFEYFSETQRNKGNFPGRFSGRQFSNSRSEMNVSTLELGDSALYLCASSTTDTQYFGPGTRLTVL.

CDR3 in amino acids: CAWSVPGSKGGKLFF. CDR3 bases: TGTGCCTGGAGTGTACCGGGATCTAAGGGGGGAAAACTGTTTTTT. The chain employs TRBV30 and TRBJ1-4, with D possibly TRBD1 on 6 matching bases. V lost 0 bases, J lost 10 bases, and 18 bases lay in between. The germline gives CDR1 GTSNPN, CDR2 SVGIG (reference sequence). This CDR3 comprises 15 residues. Complete variable domain (other parts from reference TRBV30 and TRBJ1-4): SQTIHQWPATLVQPVGSPLSLECTVEGTSNPNLYWYRQAAGRGLQLLFYSVGIGQISSEVPQNLSASRPQDRQFILSSKKLLLSDSGFYLCAWSVPGSKGGKLFFGSGTQLSVL.

The chain uses TRBV5-1 and TRBJ2-3; D is perhaps TRBD2 (6 bases). This CDR3 is built from 14 residues. Germline assignment: CDR1 SGHRS and CDR2 YFSETQ. With 9 bases removed from V and 0 bases from J, the gap between germline ends came to 14 bases. CDR3 protein: CATALGGSTDTQYF. The CDR3 DNA sequence: TGCGCCACCGCTCTCGGGGGAAGCACAGATACGCAGTATTTT.